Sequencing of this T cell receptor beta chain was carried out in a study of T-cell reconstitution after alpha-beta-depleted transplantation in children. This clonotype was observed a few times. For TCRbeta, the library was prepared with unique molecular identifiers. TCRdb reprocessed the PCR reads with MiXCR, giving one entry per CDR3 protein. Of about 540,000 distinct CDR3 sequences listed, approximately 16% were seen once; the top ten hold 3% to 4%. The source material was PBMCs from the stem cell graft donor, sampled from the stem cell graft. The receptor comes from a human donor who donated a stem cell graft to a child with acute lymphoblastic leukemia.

The CDR3 nucleotides are TGCGCCAGCAGCTTGGAGGTCCCCTACAATGAGCAGTTCTTC. Translation gives CASSLEVPYNEQFF. The chain combines TRBV5-1 with TRBJ2-1; no definite D call. This CDR3 comprises 14 residues. V was cut by 0 bases and J by 2 bases, with 6 bases left in between. The germline CDR1 and CDR2 sequences are SGHRS and YFSETQ.